The 19 T cell receptor beta chains in this list originate from one sample, sequenced in a study of T cells after yellow fever vaccination. TCRdb ran MiXCR on the 5' RACE reads and lists one entry per CDR3 protein. The sample lists roughly 70,000 distinct CDR3 sequences, roughly 7.4% occurring once. Source: CD8+ T cells sorted from PBMCs, taken on the day of the yellow fever booster vaccination. The origin of the receptors is a man aged 25-40 years who received the YFV17D yellow fever vaccine.

In this sample, this clonotype turned up many times. This chain links TRBV29-1 with TRBJ1-5, with a weak D call TRBD1 (5 bases). The V and J ends lost 6 bases and 3 bases respectively, with 12 bases between them. The CDR3 spans 13 residues. Germline loops: CDR1 SQVTM, CDR2 ANQGSEA. The CDR3 sequence: CSVITGNNQPQHF. CDR3 coding DNA: TGCAGCGTGATTACAGGTAACAATCAGCCCCAGCATTTT. The full variable domain, with the rest looked up from reference TRBV29-1 and TRBJ1-5, is SAVISQKPSRDICQRGTSLTIQCQVDSQVTMMFWYRQQPGQSLTLIATANQGSEATYESGFVIDKFPISRPNLTFSTLTVSNMSPEDSSIYLCSVITGNNQPQHFGDGTRLSIL.

This clonotype was seen only a few times. The CDR3 spells CSAPVRAGTQYF. In DNA form, the CDR3 reads TGCAGCGCCCCAGTCCGTGCAGGGACCCAGTACTTC. This chain uses TRBV29-1 with TRBJ2-5, with D unresolved. The CDR3 runs 12 residues. The germline V gene encodes CDR1 SQVTM and CDR2 ANQGSEA. The ends were cut back, 7 bases at V and 7 bases at J, with 16 bases in the middle.

This clonotype was detected a few times. The V call is TRBV24-1, the J call TRBJ1-5, with a weak D call TRBD1 (5 bases). Germline V gene lookup returns CDR1 KGHDR and CDR2 SFDVKD. CDR3 length equals 14 residues. Trimming took off 4 bases at V and 0 bases at J, with 6 bases between the two ends. The CDR3 here is CATSEGVSNQPQHF. CDR3 nucleotides: TGTGCCACCAGTGAGGGGGTTAGCAATCAGCCCCAGCATTTT.

V is TRBV28 and J is TRBJ1-1; no firm D call. CDR3 length equals 10 residues. V dropped 10 bases and J dropped 7 bases, with 10 bases sitting between them. Germline V gene sequence: CDR1 MDHEN, CDR2 SYDVKM. CDR3 DNA sequence: TGTGCCACAACTCGGGTTGAAGCTTTCTTT. Amino acid sequence: CATTRVEAFF.

This chain links TRBV7-7 with TRBJ2-3; the D gene is possibly TRBD2 (6 bases). Germline CDR1 reads SSHAT; CDR2 reads FNYEAQ (reference sequence). Trimming removed 6 bases at V and 5 bases at J, with 21 bases between. The length of the CDR3 is 16 residues. Here the CDR3 reads CASSPAEGPGRDTQYF. CDR3 sequence (DNA): TGTGCCAGCAGTCCAGCGGAGGGACCTGGGCGAGATACGCAGTATTTT. Supplemented by reference TRBV7-7 and TRBJ2-3, the full variable domain reads GAGVSQSPRYKVTKRGQDVTLRCDPISSHATLYWYQQALGQGPEFLTYFNYEAQPDKSGLPSDRFSAERPEGSISTLTIQRTEQRDSAMYRCASSPAEGPGRDTQYFGPGTRLTVL.

The genes are TRBV19 and TRBJ1-1; 9 nucleotides match TRBD1. Germline V CDR1 and CDR2: LNHDA, SQIVND (reference sequence). After removal of 3 bases from V and 6 bases from J, the junction contained 5 bases not matched to a gene. The CDR3 is 14 residues long. CDR3 in amino acids: CASSMGQGEAEAFF. The CDR3, as DNA: TGTGCCAGTAGTATGGGACAGGGAGAAGCTGAAGCTTTCTTT. Full variable domain (missing parts from reference TRBV19 and TRBJ1-1): DGGITQSPKYLFRKEGQNVTLSCEQNLNHDAMYWYRQDPGQGLRLIYYSQIVNDFQKGDIAEGYSVSREKKESFPLTVTSAQKNPTAFYLCASSMGQGEAEAFFGQGTRLTVV.

In this sample, this clonotype turned up a few times. V usage is TRBV30 and J usage is TRBJ2-7; 10 nucleotides match TRBD1. The trim removed 5 bases at V and 6 bases at J, leaving 7 bases unmatched. Germline V gene lookup returns CDR1 GTSNPN and CDR2 SVGIG (reference sequence). CDR3 size: 13 residues. DNA of the CDR3: TGTGCCTGGGCCGGGACAGGGGCGTCCGAGCAGTACTTC. This encodes CAWAGTGASEQYF.

The chain links TRBV7-9 to TRBJ2-7; possibly TRBD2 for D (6 bases). The CDR3 sequence is 13 residues long. V was pared by 3 bases and J by 3 bases, with 9 bases between. Germline-derived CDR1 and CDR2 are SEHNR and FQNEAQ (reference sequence). The CDR3 nucleotides read TGTGCCAGCAGCTTCGAGGGAGGCTACGAGCAGTACTTC. Translating it yields CASSFEGGYEQYF.

Notes on this clonotype: A much more abundant neighbour one base away suggests this may be a read error. The chain is built from TRBV2 and TRBJ2-1; weak D call: TRBD1 (6 bases). V was clipped by 2 bases and J by 3 bases, with 14 bases between them. The germline V gene encodes CDR1 SNHLY and CDR2 FYNNEI. The CDR3 runs 16 residues. CDR3 DNA: TGTGCCAGCAGTGAATACTCAGGGGTTGTCTACAATGAGCAGTTCTTC. The encoded protein is CASSEYSGVVYNEQFF.

This clonotype was detected a few times. This chain joins TRBV5-1 and TRBJ2-7; D might be TRBD2 (5 bases). V was trimmed by 2 bases and J by 3 bases, leaving 12 bases between them. The CDR3 runs 14 residues. Germline V gene sequence: CDR1 SGHRS, CDR2 YFSETQ. The CDR3 reads CASSLERFFYEQYF. Written as DNA, the CDR3 is TGCGCCAGCAGCTTAGAGCGGTTCTTCTACGAGCAGTACTTC.

This clonotype was picked up a small number of times. The gene calls are TRBV12-3 or TRBV12-4 and TRBJ1-4; D might be TRBD1 (5 bases). The V end lost 6 bases, the J end lost 4 bases, and 15 bases lay between the germline ends. CDR3 length: 15 amino acids. The CDR3 protein is CASRALGGYNEKLFF. CDR3 coding DNA: TGTGCCAGCAGAGCTCTGGGGGGATATAATGAAAAACTGTTTTTT.

In its sample, this clonotype was seen many times. This rearrangement joins TRBV27 to TRBJ2-7; D is unclear. Germline V gives CDR1 MNHEY, CDR2 SMNVEV (reference sequence). The V and J ends lost 3 bases and 2 bases respectively, with 11 bases between them. The CDR3 runs to 14 residues. CDR3 region: CASSFSSAAYEQYF. In nucleotides, the CDR3 is TGTGCCAGCAGTTTTTCAAGCGCCGCCTACGAGCAGTACTTC.

The chain employs TRBV5-1 and TRBJ1-1; TRBD1 matches 7 bases. The CDR3 runs 14 residues. Per germline, CDR1 SGHRS and CDR2 YFSETQ. The trim removed 4 bases at V and 2 bases at J, leaving 5 bases unmatched. Here the CDR3 reads CASSPGQTNTEAFF. The CDR3 bases are TGCGCCAGCAGCCCGGGACAGACTAACACTGAAGCTTTCTTT.

The sample holds many counts of this clonotype. This rearrangement joins TRBV24-1 to TRBJ2-1; 8 bases agree with TRBD1. This CDR3 comprises 16 residues. Germline values: CDR1 KGHDR, CDR2 SFDVKD. V lost 3 bases, J lost 9 bases, and 12 bases stayed unmatched. The CDR3 sequence: CATSDAKTGEASEQFF. CDR3 nucleotides: TGTGCCACCAGTGATGCAAAGACAGGGGAGGCCAGTGAGCAGTTCTTC.

This clonotype was observed at least ten times. The J gene is TRBJ2-5, the V gene TRBV7-2; 9 bases are shared with TRBD2. The ends lost 5 bases at V and 3 bases at J; junction bases unmatched: 7. CDR3 length: 15 amino acids. The V gene's germline CDR1 is SGHTA and CDR2 FQGNSA. The CDR3 coding sequence is TGTGCCAGCAGCCACGGACTAGCGCCAAAAGAGACCCAGTACTTC. This sequence encodes CASSHGLAPKETQYF.

Only a few counts were recorded for this clonotype. J is TRBJ2-1 and V is TRBV7-9, with a possible D match to TRBD2 (5 bases). CDR1 is SEHNR, CDR2 FQNEAQ, per germline (reference sequence). V was shortened by 2 bases and J by 9 bases, with 11 bases between the two germline ends. The CDR3 runs 13 residues. The CDR3 sequence is CASSLLDEGEQFF. CDR3 bases: TGTGCCAGCAGCTTACTTGATGAGGGTGAGCAGTTCTTC. Full variable domain (outside the CDR3, taken from reference TRBV7-9 and TRBJ2-1): DTGVSQNPRHKITKRGQNVTFRCDPISEHNRLYWYRQTLGQGPEFLTYFQNEAQLEKSRLLSDRFSAERPKGSFSTLEIQRTEQGDSAMYLCASSLLDEGEQFFGPGTRLTVL.

Many counts were recorded for this clonotype. This chain connects TRBV7-2 to TRBJ2-7; D perhaps matches TRBD1 (6 bases). CDR3 length: 14 residues. Germline V gives CDR1 SGHTA, CDR2 FQGNSA. Trimming took 1 base from V and 0 from J, leaving 7 bases between them. The CDR3 DNA is TGTGCCAGCAGCTTAGGGACAGACTCCTACGAGCAGTACTTC. It yields the protein CASSLGTDSYEQYF.

There are many counts of this clonotype. The chain links TRBV6-5 to TRBJ2-3; no reliable D call. This CDR3 has 11 residues. V lost 0 bases and J 5 bases, leaving 0 bases between the germline ends. Germline loops: CDR1 MNHEY, CDR2 SVGAGI. The CDR3 sequence is CASSYSDTQYF. The CDR3 nucleotides are TGTGCCAGCAGTTACTCAGATACGCAGTATTTT.

This clonotype has a handful of counts. The V gene is TRBV14, the J gene TRBJ2-5; 12 bases fit TRBD2. CDR3 length: 15 residues. From germline, CDR1 is SGHDN and CDR2 FVKESK. The V gene end was trimmed by 0 bases and the J gene end by 5 bases; junction bases not matched to a gene: 1. The CDR3 here is CASSQELAGGETQYF. For the CDR3, the DNA is TGTGCCAGCAGCCAAGAGCTAGCGGGAGGGGAGACCCAGTACTTC.